The TCR beta chain described here comes from a study of T cell responses to AZD1222 COVID-19 vaccine. TCRdb's table, derived via immunoSEQ multiplex PCR, lists solely in-frame clones and lacks some. The repertoire has 130,000 to 150,000 clones, 85% to 95% of them found once; the top ten carry approximately 12%. The ends were cut back, 4 bases at V and 4 bases at J, with 13 bases in the middle. CDR1 and CDR2 from the germline V gene are SNHLY and FYNNEI. The CDR3 runs to 15 residues. This chain uses TRBV2 with TRBJ2-2; tentative D call: TRBD2 (6 bases). The sample consisted of peripheral blood, taken after recovery from COVID-19. This sequence was found in an adult who had recovered from COVID-19. This CDR3 reads CASSVGSGLTGELFF. The CDR3 nucleotides read TGTGCCAGCAGTGTGGGTAGCGGCCTCACCGGGGAGCTGTTTTTT.